What follows describes a single T cell receptor beta chain. Antigen specificity is unknown. This is likely a read error, given that the CDR3 carries no conserved phenylalanine or tryptophan at its end. Germline lookup yields CDR1 SEHNR and CDR2 FQNEAQ (reference sequence). V gave up 5 bases and J gave up 5 bases, with 10 bases separating them. This CDR3 comprises 13 residues. Per sample, at least 5 micrograms of total RNA were extracted. The sample originates from a study of blood T cells in healthy people across ages. Overall study findings and caveats: Naive and antigen-experienced cells could not be conclusively compared, given unsorted PBMCs.

The authors ran a second PCR of roughly 6 to 12 cycles using a sample-barcoded 5' primer and a J-beta primer mix. A template-switch adaptor that had 12 random nucleotides put a tag on each cDNA molecule. TCRdb itself ran the 5' RACE reads through MiXCR, one entry per CDR3 protein. The sample consists of some 1.6 million distinct CDR3 sequences, about 32% of them appearing once. Sequencing was done on a sample of blood. V and J are TRBV7-9 and TRBJ2-1; D might be TRBD2 (5 bases). The sequence was obtained from a woman aged 25 to 39 in good health. The CDR3 protein is CASSLPGNNEQFS. In DNA form, the CDR3 reads TGTGCCAGCAGCCTGCCGGGAAACAATGAGCAGTTCTCC.